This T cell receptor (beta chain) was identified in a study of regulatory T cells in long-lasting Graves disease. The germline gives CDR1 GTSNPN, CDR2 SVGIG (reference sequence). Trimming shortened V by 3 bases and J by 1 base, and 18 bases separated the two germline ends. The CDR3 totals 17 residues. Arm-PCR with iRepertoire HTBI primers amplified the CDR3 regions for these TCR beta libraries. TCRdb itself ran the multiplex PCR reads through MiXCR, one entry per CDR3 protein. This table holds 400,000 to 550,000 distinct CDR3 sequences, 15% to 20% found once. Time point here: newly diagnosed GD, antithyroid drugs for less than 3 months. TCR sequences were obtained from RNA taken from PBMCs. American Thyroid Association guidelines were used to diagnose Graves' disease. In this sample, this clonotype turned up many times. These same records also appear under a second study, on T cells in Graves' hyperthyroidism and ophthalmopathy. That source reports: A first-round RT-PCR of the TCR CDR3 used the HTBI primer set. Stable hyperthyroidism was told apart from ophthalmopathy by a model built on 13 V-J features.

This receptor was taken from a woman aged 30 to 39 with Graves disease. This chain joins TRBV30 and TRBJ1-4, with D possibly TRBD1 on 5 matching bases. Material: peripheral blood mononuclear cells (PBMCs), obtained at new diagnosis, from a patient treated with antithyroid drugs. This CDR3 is CAWSGGGIGRTNEKLFF. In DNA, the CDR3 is TGTGCCTGGAGCGGGGGGGGGATCGGAAGAACTAATGAAAAACTGTTTTTT.